This T cell receptor beta chain was identified in a study of blood T cell repertoires in COVID-19. Assay: immunoSEQ multiplex PCR; the TCRdb copy retains only in-frame clones and omits some. The table has 200,000 to 250,000 clones, more than 70% seen once. The CDR3 sequence is 15 residues long. The V segment lost 4 bases and the J segment 3 bases; nucleotides outside the gene matches: 3. In germline, CDR1 is LNHDA, CDR2 SQIVND (reference sequence). The chain recombines TRBV19 with TRBJ2-1; TRBD1 matches at 10 bases. This clonotype originated in a woman under 40 with COVID-19, enrolled during active disease. The sample was peripheral blood. The CDR3, as DNA: TGTGCCAGTAGTAACGGACAGGGGGGCTACAATGAGCAGTTCTTC. It translates to CASSNGQGGYNEQFF. The full variable domain, completed using reference TRBV19 and TRBJ2-1, is DGGITQSPKYLFRKEGQNVTLSCEQNLNHDAMYWYRQDPGQGLRLIYYSQIVNDFQKGDIAEGYSVSREKKESFPLTVTSAQKNPTAFYLCASSNGQGGYNEQFFGPGTRLTVL.